The source of this T cell receptor beta chain is a study of blood T cell repertoires in COVID-19. The wider study: Acute and convalescent COVID-19 specimens originated in the United States, Italy and Spain. T cells, B-cell-depleted T cells, or PBMCs supplied cDNA or gDNA.

Original methodology: Reference gene primer amplification gave nucleated cell count estimates. Data came from immunoSEQ multiplex PCR; TCRdb stores just in-frame clones and leaves some out. V and J calls plus clone size are reproduced from that table; the DNA served to infer D and trimming. The table lists about 93,000 clones, around four fifths of them singletons. The CDR3 contains 15 residues. The V gene lost 6 bases and the J gene lost 2 bases, with 11 bases spanning the gap. From germline, CDR1 is LNHNV and CDR2 YYDKDF (reference sequence). The sequencing sample was made of peripheral blood. The chain joins TRBV15 to TRBJ2-6, with D perhaps TRBD2 (6 bases). The sequence derives from a human donor in a cohort sampled during active COVID-19. This CDR3 is CATSSGSAGANVLTF. DNA for the CDR3: TGTGCCACCAGTTCCGGGAGCGCTGGGGCCAACGTCCTGACTTTC.